Listed here are 24 T cell receptor beta chains from one sample, sequenced in a study of identical twins. From the 5' RACE reads, TCRdb called clonotypes with MiXCR, one entry per CDR3 protein. The table shows a few hundred thousand distinct CDR3 sequences, with approximately 17% occurring only once. The sample consisted of naive T cells sorted from blood. These receptors were obtained from a man aged 45 to 65 in good health.

A few counts support this clonotype. The rearrangement links TRBV7-8 to TRBJ2-1; D is undetermined. V was trimmed by 4 bases and J by 3 bases, leaving 13 bases between them. The CDR3 sequence is 15 residues long. The germline CDR1 and CDR2 sequences are SGHVS and FQNEAQ. The CDR3 bases are TGTGCCAGCAGCTCCGAGGCTTCATACTACAATGAGCAGTTCTTC. This translates into CASSSEASYYNEQFF.

The rearrangement links TRBV12-3 or TRBV12-4 to TRBJ2-2, with D hard to call. V lost 5 bases to trimming and J lost 3 bases, with 4 bases between them. The CDR3 consists of 12 residues. CDR3 sequence reads: CASSKDTGELFF. DNA for the CDR3: TGTGCCAGCAGTAAGGACACCGGGGAGCTGTTTTTT.

This clonotype was counted only a few times. V is TRBV7-8 and J is TRBJ1-4; D is unresolved. Germline V gene lookup returns CDR1 SGHVS and CDR2 FQNEAQ. V was pared by 0 bases and J by 7 bases, with 6 bases between. This CDR3 comprises 13 residues. As DNA, the CDR3 is TGTGCCAGCAGCTTAGCGGCCCTTGAAAAACTGTTTTTT. Translation: CASSLAALEKLFF.

The J gene is TRBJ2-7, the V gene TRBV11-2, with TRBD1 matching 8 bases. The CDR3 is made up of 15 amino acids. The germline V gene has CDR1 SGHAT and CDR2 FQNNGV. Unmatched junction bases numbered 7, after V lost 5 bases and J lost 1 base. Here the CDR3 reads CASSAYRGRSYEQYF. The CDR3 nucleotides are TGTGCCAGCAGCGCCTACAGGGGGAGATCCTACGAGCAGTACTTC.

In its sample, this clonotype was seen many times. This chain links TRBV12-3 or TRBV12-4 with TRBJ1-4, with D possibly being TRBD1 (5 bases). The V and J ends lost 6 bases and 7 bases respectively, with 15 bases between them. CDR3 length: 14 amino acids. CDR3 nucleotides: TGTGCCAGCAGCCCTGACAGCTTGGGTGAAAAACTGTTTTTT. Protein: CASSPDSLGEKLFF.

The V and J genes are TRBV5-6 and TRBJ2-1; TRBD1 matches at 9 bases. The CDR3 contains 16 residues. The V segment lost 4 bases and the J segment 6 bases; nucleotides outside the gene matches: 11. The germline gives CDR1 SGHDT, CDR2 YYEEEE. The CDR3 loop is CASSRRHGTGSNEQFF. The CDR3 DNA is TGTGCCAGCAGCCGGAGACACGGGACAGGGAGCAATGAGCAGTTCTTC.

A few counts support this clonotype. The rearrangement links TRBV27 to TRBJ2-7, with D uncertain. CDR3 length: 13 residues. The V gene lost 3 bases and the J gene lost 0 bases, with 6 bases spanning the gap. Germline assignment: CDR1 MNHEY and CDR2 SMNVEV (reference sequence). The CDR3 DNA follows: TGTGCCAGCAGTTTGCCTAACTCCTACGAGCAGTACTTC. Its protein product is CASSLPNSYEQYF.

This clonotype was counted many times. V is TRBV28 and J is TRBJ1-6; the D gene is possibly TRBD1 (6 bases). The CDR3 has 17 residues. CDR1 and CDR2 (germline): MDHEN, SYDVKM. Trimming took off 6 bases at V and 9 bases at J, with 24 bases between the two ends. CDR3 coding DNA: TGTGCCAGCAGAATGACCGGGACACACTCCTTAGGTTCACCCCTCCACTTT. It codes for CASRMTGTHSLGSPLHF.

This clonotype has ten or more counts. The chain carries TRBV18 and TRBJ1-1; possible D gene TRBD1, 6 bases. This CDR3 spans 15 amino acids. Germline lookup yields CDR1 KGHSH and CDR2 LQKENI. Trimming removed 4 bases from V and 0 bases from J, with 12 bases in between. As DNA, the CDR3 is TGTGCCAGCTCACTCGAGGGGGTACTGAACACTGAAGCTTTCTTT. Residues: CASSLEGVLNTEAFF.

This clonotype was seen at least ten times. The V gene is TRBV14, the J gene TRBJ2-7, with D perhaps TRBD2 (6 bases). This CDR3 spans 16 amino acids. V dropped 4 bases and J dropped 0 bases, with 16 bases sitting between them. Germline CDR1 is SGHDN and CDR2 is FVKESK. Here the CDR3 DNA reads TGTGCCAGCAGCCCCAGGCTGGAGGGCCCCTCCTACGAGCAGTACTTC. This gives the protein CASSPRLEGPSYEQYF.

This clonotype appeared a few times. The chain couples TRBV10-3 to TRBJ2-3; 12 nucleotides align to TRBD2. The CDR3 sequence is 18 residues long. The germline gives CDR1 ENHRY, CDR2 SYGVKD. Trimming cost V 5 bases and J 0 bases; bases outside gene matches: 9. Here the CDR3 reads CAISQASGLAGSTDTQYF. The CDR3 DNA is TGTGCCATCAGTCAAGCCTCGGGACTAGCGGGCAGCACAGATACGCAGTATTTT.

The chain links TRBV5-1 to TRBJ1-1; D might be TRBD1 (6 bases). Germline values: CDR1 SGHRS, CDR2 YFSETQ. The CDR3 has 16 amino acids. V lost 0 bases to trimming and J lost 1 base, with 13 bases between them. Here the CDR3 reads CASSLGARGGNTEAFF. DNA of the CDR3: TGCGCCAGCAGCTTGGGCGCCAGGGGAGGGAACACTGAAGCTTTCTTT.

This clonotype was observed a few times. This chain links TRBV20-1 with TRBJ2-5, with unresolved D. V was trimmed by 2 bases and J by 4 bases, leaving 11 bases between them. Germline V gene data show CDR1 as DFQATT and CDR2 as SNEGSKA (reference sequence). This CDR3 is 13 amino acids long. This CDR3 reads CSARPRVIETQYF. The CDR3 coding sequence is TGCAGTGCTAGACCCCGGGTTATAGAGACCCAGTACTTC.

This clonotype has only a few counts. The chain links TRBV19 to TRBJ1-1; perhaps TRBD1 as D (5 bases). The CDR3 loop spans 13 amino acids. Germline CDR1 reads LNHDA; CDR2 reads SQIVND (reference sequence). V gave up 8 bases and J gave up 2 bases, with 12 bases separating them. The CDR3 loop reads CASSSRANTEAFF. The CDR3 DNA follows: TGTGCCAGTTCTTCCAGGGCAAACACTGAAGCTTTCTTT.

The chain carries TRBV12-3 or TRBV12-4 and TRBJ1-1; no reliable D call. The CDR3 totals 12 residues. V was shortened by 8 bases and J by 5 bases, with 12 bases between the two germline ends. The CDR3 loop reads CASGPGYTEAFF. CDR3 in DNA: TGTGCCAGCGGCCCGGGGTATACTGAAGCTTTCTTT.

This clonotype has a handful of counts. This sequence joins TRBV29-1 and TRBJ2-5; no firm D call. The CDR3 loop spans 12 amino acids. Germline V gives CDR1 SQVTM, CDR2 ANQGSEA. Trimming cost V 1 base and J 2 bases, with 5 bases left between them. Here the CDR3 reads CSVEGAQETQYF. The CDR3 DNA sequence: TGCAGCGTTGAAGGGGCACAAGAGACCCAGTACTTC.

Details on this clonotype: A much larger clone differs from this one at a single base, so this may be a read error. The chain carries TRBV6-1 and TRBJ1-5, with D tentatively TRBD1 (6 bases). V was pared by 2 bases and J by 5 bases, with 13 bases between. CDR1 and CDR2 (germline): MNHNS, SASEGT. The CDR3 extends over 15 amino acids. CDR3 DNA sequence: TGTGCCAGCAGTGAATTTTGGGGGGCCTATCAGCCCCAGCATTTT. Encoded protein: CASSEFWGAYQPQHF.

The chain recombines TRBV15 with TRBJ1-5, with D uncertain. The CDR3 loop spans 14 amino acids. Trimming left V 0 bases short and J 7 bases short, with 10 bases between. Germline assignment: CDR1 LNHNV and CDR2 YYDKDF (reference sequence). As DNA, the CDR3 is TGTGCCACCAGCAGAGATCTTCAAGTGCAGCCCCAGCATTTT. This translates into CATSRDLQVQPQHF.

The chain recombines TRBV27 with TRBJ2-7; 13 bases match TRBD2. J was trimmed by 6 bases and V by 5 bases; bases with no gene match: 7. The germline V gene has CDR1 MNHEY and CDR2 SMNVEV (reference sequence). This CDR3 is built from 15 residues. For the CDR3, the DNA is TGTGCCAGCAGTCCGGGGACTAGCGGGGAGGGCGAGCAGTACTTC. Its protein product is CASSPGTSGEGEQYF.

In this sample, this clonotype turned up many times. This sequence joins TRBV5-6 and TRBJ1-5; D gene unclear. V lost 3 bases and J 5 bases, leaving 6 bases between the germline ends. Per germline, CDR1 SGHDT and CDR2 YYEEEE. This CDR3 region has 12 residues. The CDR3 here is CASSSRYQPQHF. CDR3 in DNA: TGTGCCAGCAGCTCCCGCTATCAGCCCCAGCATTTT.

The V and J genes are TRBV6-5 and TRBJ2-7; either TRBD1 or TRBD2 may fit D (5 bases each). There are 14 residues in the CDR3. Germline V gives CDR1 MNHEY, CDR2 SVGAGI. The V end was cut by 5 bases, the J end by 3 bases, with 14 bases between. The CDR3, as DNA: TGTGCCAGCAGTCTATCGGGGCAGGTCTACGAGCAGTACTTC. Its protein is CASSLSGQVYEQYF.

This clonotype was observed at least ten times. This chain links TRBV20-1 with TRBJ2-3; D perhaps matches TRBD2 (5 bases). The CDR3 has 13 amino acids. Looked up from germline, CDR1 is DFQATT and CDR2 is SNEGSKA (reference sequence). V lost 4 bases to trimming and J lost 2 bases, with 10 bases between them. In DNA, the CDR3 is TGCAGTGCTACGCCGGGGTTCACAGATACGCAGTATTTT. Translating gives CSATPGFTDTQYF.

CDR3 sequence: CSARRQEHSYEQYF. The CDR3 DNA is TGCAGTGCTAGACGACAGGAACACTCCTACGAGCAGTACTTC. V and J are TRBV20-1 and TRBJ2-7; tentatively, D is TRBD1 (6 bases). With 2 bases removed from V and 0 bases from J, the gap between germline ends came to 11 bases. The CDR3 loop spans 14 amino acids. The germline gives CDR1 DFQATT, CDR2 SNEGSKA (reference sequence).

This clonotype was found a few times. V usage is TRBV4-3 and J usage is TRBJ2-2; weak D call: TRBD2 (5 bases). Looked up from germline, CDR1 is LGHNA and CDR2 is YSLEER. V was clipped by 4 bases and J by 5 bases, with 11 bases between them. This CDR3 region has 14 residues. CDR3 sequence (DNA): TGCGCCAGCAGCCTATTTAGCGAGACCGGGGAGCTGTTTTTT. Translation gives CASSLFSETGELFF.